This record covers a single T cell receptor beta chain. The record originates from a study of blood T cell repertoires in COVID-19. As for the study in general: Some COVID-19 samples were acute and others convalescent; all came from the United States, Italy and Spain.

The method was immunoSEQ multiplex PCR; TCRdb's version includes in-frame clones alone and lacks a portion of them. The table shows more than 250,000 clones, with roughly nine tenths occurring only once. This CDR3 has 17 amino acids. Adults between about 18 and 95 years of age took part from 20 to 25 US areas. Cohorts were determined from participant-reported clinical history. The sample comprised PBMCs or T cells enriched from blood (not recorded which). The sequence came from a woman aged 25 to 39 who had recovered from COVID-19. The gene calls are TRBV21-1 and TRBJ1-3. TRBV21-1 is described as a pseudogene. CDR3 loop: CASSKGPGVSSGNTIYF. DNA of the CDR3: TGTGCCAGCAGCAAAGGACCGGGGGTGAGCTCTGGAAACACCATATATTTT.